The T cell receptor (beta chain) described here comes from a study of blood T cell repertoires in COVID-19. Whole-study context: PBMCs, B-cell-depleted T cells, or T cells provided the cDNA or gDNA that made up the material.

The CDR3 consists of 15 residues. Germline trimming cut 5 bases from V and 9 bases from J; bases unmatched to any gene: 14. Germline CDR1 SEHNR, CDR2 FQNEAQ (reference sequence). Some clones are missing from TCRdb's copy, which holds only in-frame ones; the method was immunoSEQ multiplex PCR. The repertoire has nearly 200,000 clones, 84% of them found once; the top ten carry 4% to 6%. The sample consisted of peripheral blood. The TCR comes from a woman aged 70-85 years with active or convalescent COVID-19. The V and J genes are TRBV7-9 and TRBJ1-2; TRBD1 agrees at 8 bases. This chain's CDR3 is CASSPPEGRGLRYTF. DNA for the CDR3: TGTGCCAGCAGCCCGCCCGAAGGCAGGGGGCTACGCTACACCTTC.